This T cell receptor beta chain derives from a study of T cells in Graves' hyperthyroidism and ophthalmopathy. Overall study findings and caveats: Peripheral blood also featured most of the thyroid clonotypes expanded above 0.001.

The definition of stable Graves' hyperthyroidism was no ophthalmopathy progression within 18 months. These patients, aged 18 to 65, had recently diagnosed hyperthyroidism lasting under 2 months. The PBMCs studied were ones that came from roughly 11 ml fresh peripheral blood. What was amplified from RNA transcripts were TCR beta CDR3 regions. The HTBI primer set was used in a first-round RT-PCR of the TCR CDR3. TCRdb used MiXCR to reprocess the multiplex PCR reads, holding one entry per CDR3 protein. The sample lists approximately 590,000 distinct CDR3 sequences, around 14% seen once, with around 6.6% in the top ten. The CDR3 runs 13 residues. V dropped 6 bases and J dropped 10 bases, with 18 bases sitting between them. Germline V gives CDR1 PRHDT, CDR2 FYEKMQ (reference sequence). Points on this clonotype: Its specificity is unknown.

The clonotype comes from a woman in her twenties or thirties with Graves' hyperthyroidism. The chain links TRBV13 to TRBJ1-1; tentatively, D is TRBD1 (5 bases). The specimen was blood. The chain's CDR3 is CASSEDLGERAFF. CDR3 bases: TGTGCCAGCAGTGAGGATTTGGGGGAGAGAGCTTTCTTT.